This T cell receptor beta chain was recorded in a study of identical twins. This clonotype was counted ten times or more. Losses at the gene ends were 3 bases for V and 1 base for J; bases not matched to a gene: 8. In germline, CDR1 is DFQATT, CDR2 SNEGSKA (reference sequence). The CDR3 is 16 amino acids. TCRdb reprocessed the 5' RACE reads with MiXCR, giving one entry per CDR3 protein. The sample lists about 330,000 distinct CDR3 sequences, around 12% occurring once. These data also formed part of another study, on yellow fever vaccine responses in identical twins.

Sequenced: CD8+ T cells sorted from blood. The rearrangement joins TRBV20-1 to TRBJ2-1; TRBD2 matches 8 bases. This receptor was obtained from a woman between 18 and 30 years old in good health. DNA of the CDR3: TGCAGTGCTAGTAGTCTTAGCGGGGTATCCTACAATGAGCAGTTCTTC. It yields the protein CSASSLSGVSYNEQFF.